Shown below are 26 T cell receptor beta chains from a single sample sequenced in a study of shared clonotypes between healthy human individuals. The data were produced by immunoSEQ multiplex PCR, yet TCRdb's version contains in-frame clones alone and is incomplete. The sample lists 2 million to 2.5 million clones, 90% to 95% occurring once. The sample was naive CD4+ T cells from PBMCs. Subset indicated: CD45RA+ positively selected. These receptors came from a man younger than 35 in good health. Some clones in this sample may be carry-over from other donors' samples.

CDR3 sequence (DNA): TGCGCCAGCAGCCAAGATGGGGCCGTCCAAAACATTCAGTACTTC. As protein: CASSQDGAVQNIQYF. The chain has TRBV4-1 and TRBJ2-4; D possibly corresponds to TRBD1 (5 bases). The CDR3 has 15 amino acids. V gave up 0 bases and J gave up 5 bases, with 11 bases separating them. Germline-derived CDR1 and CDR2 are MGHRA and YSYEKL.

The V gene is TRBV5-5, the J gene TRBJ2-7; 9 bases are a match to TRBD1. CDR3 length: 16 amino acids. Germline V CDR1 and CDR2: SGHKS, YYEKEE (reference sequence). V dropped 9 bases and J dropped 0; count of bases not matched to a gene: 13. In nucleotides, the CDR3 is TGTGCCACCAGGAAGGGGACAGGGTCAGTCTCCTACGAGCAGTACTTC. Protein: CATRKGTGSVSYEQYF. Together with reference TRBV5-5 and TRBJ2-7, the CDR3 gives the full variable domain: DAGVTQSPTHLIKTRGQQVTLRCSPISGHKSVSWYQQVLGQGPQFIFQYYEKEERGRGNFPDRFSARQFPNYSSELNVNALLLGDSALYLCATRKGTGSVSYEQYFGPGTRLTVT.

The rearrangement uses TRBV5-1 and TRBJ2-2, with D perhaps TRBD1 or TRBD2 (5 bases each). Trimming took off 7 bases at V and 2 bases at J, with 15 bases between the two ends. The CDR3 runs 15 residues. Looked up from germline, CDR1 is SGHRS and CDR2 is YFSETQ. The CDR3 DNA reads TGCGCCAGCTCATGGGACCCAGAAAACACCGGGGAGCTGTTTTTT. Amino acids: CASSWDPENTGELFF.

The chain combines TRBV5-4 with TRBJ1-1; D remains unclear. V lost 4 bases and J 7 bases, leaving 17 bases between the germline ends. The CDR3 consists of 14 residues. Germline V lookup: CDR1 SGHNT, CDR2 YYREEE (reference sequence). This chain's CDR3 is CASSRSDAVREAFF. The CDR3 DNA is TGTGCCAGCAGCCGAAGTGACGCCGTTCGTGAAGCTTTCTTT.

The J gene is TRBJ2-5, the V gene TRBV9; D gene unclear. CDR3 length equals 13 residues. Per the germline V gene, CDR1 is SGDLS and CDR2 is YYNGEE. Trimming removed 1 base from V and 4 bases from J, with 8 bases in between. CDR3 protein: CASSVLTGETQYF. For the CDR3, the DNA is TGTGCCAGCAGCGTACTCACCGGAGAGACCCAGTACTTC.

The chain joins TRBV2 to TRBJ1-1; the D is unclear. CDR1 is SNHLY and CDR2 is FYNNEI in the germline V gene. This CDR3 has 14 residues. V lost 6 bases, J lost 2 bases, and 13 bases lay in between. CDR3 protein: CASRLGSLNTEAFF. CDR3 coding DNA: TGTGCCAGCAGGTTGGGCAGCCTTAACACTGAAGCTTTCTTT.

The chain employs TRBV12-5 and TRBJ1-2; no firm D call. Germline lookup yields CDR1 LGHNT and CDR2 FRNRAP. The CDR3 runs to 15 residues. Trimming shortened V by 1 base and J by 2 bases, and 11 bases separated the two germline ends. CDR3 in DNA: TGTGCTAGTGGTTTGGCTAAGGGTATCAACTATGGCTACACCTTC. Amino acid sequence: CASGLAKGINYGYTF.

The rearrangement joins TRBV19 to TRBJ2-7, with 7 bases matching TRBD1. The CDR3 loop spans 12 amino acids. The germline V gene encodes CDR1 LNHDA and CDR2 SQIVND (reference sequence). V shed 8 bases, J shed 3 bases, and the junction held 4 bases outside the gene matches. The CDR3 sequence is CASGDRDYEQYF. The CDR3 bases are TGTGCCAGTGGTGACAGGGACTACGAGCAGTACTTC.

In DNA form, the CDR3 reads TGTGCCAGCAGTGTATGGCGGTCTGAGACCCAGTACTTC. It specifies CASSVWRSETQYF. The chain carries TRBV2 and TRBJ2-5; D gene uncertain. The length of the CDR3 is 13 residues. Germline V CDR1 and CDR2: SNHLY, FYNNEI. V dropped 4 bases and J dropped 5 bases, with 11 bases sitting between them.

This chain connects TRBV19 to TRBJ2-6; TRBD1 is a possible D gene (6 bases). The V end was cut by 6 bases, the J end by 2 bases, with 11 bases between. The CDR3 runs to 15 residues. Germline lookup yields CDR1 LNHDA and CDR2 SQIVND (reference sequence). The CDR3 region is CASRPNRAGANVLTF. The CDR3 DNA reads as TGTGCCAGTAGACCCAACAGGGCTGGGGCCAACGTCCTGACTTTC. The complete variable domain, with remaining parts taken from reference TRBV19 and TRBJ2-6, reads DGGITQSPKYLFRKEGQNVTLSCEQNLNHDAMYWYRQDPGQGLRLIYYSQIVNDFQKGDIAEGYSVSREKKESFPLTVTSAQKNPTAFYLCASRPNRAGANVLTFGAGSRLTVL.

Written as DNA, the CDR3 is TGTGCCAGCAGCTCGACGGGACTAGCCCTAAAGATGACAGATACGCAGTATTTT. This encodes CASSSTGLALKMTDTQYF. This chain uses TRBV5-8 with TRBJ2-3; 9 nucleotides match TRBD2. Unmatched junction bases numbered 14, after V lost 3 bases and J lost 3 bases. The CDR3 is 18 amino acids. CDR1 is SGHTS and CDR2 is YDEGEE in the germline V gene.

CDR3 protein: CASSLVQGTYGYTF. CDR3 DNA sequence: TGTGCCAGCAGCTTAGTTCAGGGTACCTATGGCTACACCTTC. V gene TRBV7-9 combines with J gene TRBJ1-2; D might be TRBD1 (5 bases). CDR3 length equals 14 residues. Trimming removed 1 base from V and 4 bases from J, with 10 bases in between. From germline, CDR1 is SEHNR and CDR2 FQNEAQ (reference sequence).

There are a few counts of this clone. This chain connects TRBV6-1 to TRBJ1-2, with no clear D. V was clipped by 5 bases and J by 4 bases, with 11 bases between them. The CDR3 extends over 13 amino acids. Germline V gene sequence: CDR1 MNHNS, CDR2 SASEGT. The CDR3 sequence: CASSPGPTYGYTF. The CDR3 DNA follows: TGTGCCAGCAGTCCCGGTCCCACCTATGGCTACACCTTC.

The rearrangement links TRBV4-3 to TRBJ2-5; D is ambiguous. Trimming shortened V by 4 bases and J by 0 bases, and 12 bases separated the two germline ends. Germline CDR1 reads LGHNA; CDR2 reads YSLEER. This CDR3 region has 15 residues. The CDR3 nucleotides are TGCGCCAGCAGCCGATCTCTCAACTACCAAGAGACCCAGTACTTC. As protein: CASSRSLNYQETQYF.

V and J are TRBV6-1 and TRBJ1-5; no clear D. CDR1 and CDR2 (germline): MNHNS, SASEGT. This CDR3 is 11 amino acids long. Trimming took 1 base from V and 11 from J, leaving 6 bases between them. The CDR3 DNA reads as TGTGCCAGCAGTGAAGTGCAGTCCCAGCATTTT. As protein: CASSEVQSQHF.

This chain uses TRBV29-1 with TRBJ2-5; D not certain. V lost 6 bases and J lost 2, with 13 bases in between. Germline V gene data show CDR1 as SQVTM and CDR2 as ANQGSEA. CDR3 length: 13 residues. The CDR3 DNA is TGCAGCGTAAAAAGAATTTATCAAGAGACCCAGTACTTC. Its protein product is CSVKRIYQETQYF.

This chain uses TRBV10-1 with TRBJ2-3; the D gene is possibly TRBD2 (6 bases). Trimming left V 6 bases short and J 0 bases short, with 10 bases between. From germline, CDR1 is WNHNN and CDR2 SYGVQD (reference sequence). The CDR3 consists of 14 residues. The CDR3 sequence: CASSLATSTDTQYF. The CDR3 nucleotides read TGCGCCAGCAGCCTAGCGACGAGCACAGATACGCAGTATTTT.

This sequence joins TRBV7-2 and TRBJ1-4, with 8 bases fitting TRBD1. CDR1 and CDR2 (germline): SGHTA, FQGNSA. This CDR3 is built from 14 residues. The junction had 5 bases not matched to a gene; V was cut back by 4 bases and J by 7 bases. Here the CDR3 DNA reads TGTGCCAGCAGCTCCCGGACAGGGATTGAAAAACTGTTTTTT. Translation gives CASSSRTGIEKLFF.

The chain recombines TRBV6-4 with TRBJ2-5; D gene unclear. This CDR3 spans 15 amino acids. V lost 3 bases to trimming and J lost 5 bases, with 16 bases between them. Germline-derived CDR1 and CDR2 are MRHNA and SNTAGT. The CDR3 nucleotides are TGTGCCAGCAGTGATAGCCTGGGCCCCCAGGAGACCCAGTACTTC. Translating gives CASSDSLGPQETQYF.

A single count supports this clone. Other DNA sequences in this specimen translate into the identical CDR3. This CDR3 reads CASSPPQGWNTEAFF. The CDR3 region has the DNA TGTGCCAGCTCACCACCGCAGGGCTGGAACACTGAAGCTTTCTTT. The chain couples TRBV18 to TRBJ1-1, with a possible D match to TRBD1 (5 bases). The V end lost 0 bases, the J end lost 1 base, and 9 bases lay between the germline ends. This CDR3 contains 15 residues. Germline assignment: CDR1 KGHSH and CDR2 LQKENI.

This rearrangement joins TRBV18 to TRBJ2-7, with D perhaps matching TRBD1 (5 bases). The CDR3 is made up of 15 amino acids. Trimming removed 2 bases at V and 6 bases at J, with 17 bases between. The germline CDR1 and CDR2 sequences are KGHSH and LQKENI. The CDR3 DNA reads as TGTGCCAGCTCACCAAATAGGGGCCAGCAGAGCGAGCAGTACTTC. It specifies CASSPNRGQQSEQYF. The complete variable domain, with remaining parts taken from reference TRBV18 and TRBJ2-7, reads NAGVMQNPRHLVRRRGQEARLRCSPMKGHSHVYWYRQLPEEGLKFMVYLQKENIIDESGMPKERFSAEFPKEGPSILRIQQVVRGDSAAYFCASSPNRGQQSEQYFGPGTRLTVT.

The rearrangement uses TRBV5-1 and TRBJ2-3; TRBD1 agrees at 9 bases. The germline gives CDR1 SGHRS, CDR2 YFSETQ. V trimming: 2 bases; J trimming: 4 bases; junction bases outside the gene matches: 11. The CDR3 sequence is 17 residues long. The CDR3 region is CASSFKTGGGLADTQYF. The CDR3 nucleotides read TGCGCCAGCAGCTTCAAGACAGGGGGAGGCCTTGCAGATACGCAGTATTTT.

To note about this clone: The same CDR3 can be traced to other DNA sequences in this sample. The gene calls are TRBV7-9 and TRBJ2-1; TRBD2 aligns across 11 bases. Trimming cost V 5 bases and J 6 bases; bases outside gene matches: 3. This CDR3 has 14 residues. Germline V gene sequence: CDR1 SEHNR, CDR2 FQNEAQ (reference sequence). CDR3 sequence: CASSQGLAGNEQFF. The CDR3 DNA follows: TGTGCCAGCAGCCAAGGACTAGCGGGCAATGAGCAGTTCTTC.

The chain joins TRBV4-1 to TRBJ2-1, with 10 bases aligning to TRBD2. The CDR3 length is 17 residues. The ends lost 3 bases at V and 6 bases at J; junction bases unmatched: 11. Germline V gives CDR1 MGHRA, CDR2 YSYEKL. CDR3 in amino acids: CASSHVPLAGIGNEQFF. DNA of the CDR3: TGCGCCAGCAGCCATGTTCCACTAGCGGGGATAGGCAATGAGCAGTTCTTC.

The chain employs TRBV29-1 and TRBJ2-3; perhaps TRBD2 as D (5 bases). The germline gives CDR1 SQVTM, CDR2 ANQGSEA. Trimming took 4 bases from V and 10 from J, leaving 12 bases between them. The CDR3 has 11 residues. CDR3 sequence: CSVVSNGAQYF. CDR3 DNA sequence: TGCAGCGTTGTTTCTAACGGGGCGCAGTATTTT.

For this clone: An end of the junction differs from the germline gene, which may be a read error. The chain joins TRBV4-1 to TRBJ2-1, with D unresolved. The CDR3 spans 15 residues. Per germline, CDR1 MGHRA and CDR2 YSYEKL. CDR3 loop: CASSPIGLVYTEQFF. CDR3 DNA sequence: TGCGCCAGCAGCCCTATCGGGTTAGTCTACACTGAGCAGTTCTTC.